This T cell receptor beta chain was identified in a study of vaccination effects on CD4 cells after COVID-19. Whole-study context: Participants got two doses of BNT162b2 or mRNA-1273 vaccine. Study-level findings and limits: Early timepoints after infection were absent, and convalescent patients were few in the study.

Before sequencing, viral peptide pools were used by the ViraFEST assay to expand antigen-specific CD4+ T cells. When nine to ten days of culture had elapsed, CD4+ T cells were isolated. All vaccine recipients tested negative for nucleocapsid antibodies and had never contracted SARS-CoV-2 infection. Every well housed approximately 2.2 million PBMC, which grew in culture alongside 10 IU/ml IL-2 and 10 ug/ml peptides. IL-2 medium was substituted for half the medium on days 3 and 7. V shed 3 bases and J shed 1 base, with 13 bases lying between them. This CDR3 spans 15 amino acids. Germline CDR1 SGHAT, CDR2 FQDESV (reference sequence). Comment on this clone: The antigen is undetermined.

Sequencing was performed with immunoSEQ multiplex PCR; in TCRdb, only in-frame clones are kept and a portion is missing. This table holds tens of thousands of clones, around 67% found once. The chain carries TRBV11-1 and TRBJ2-7; D could derive from TRBD1 or TRBD2 (5 bases each). This material consisted of CD4+ T cells from PBMCs cultured with SARS-CoV-2 spike peptides, taken before COVID-19 vaccination. The TCR comes from a human donor who received a COVID-19 vaccine. The CDR3 nucleotides read TGTGCCAGCAGCTTGTATCGGGACGGATCCTACGAGCAGTACTTC. It specifies CASSLYRDGSYEQYF.